The 14 T cell receptor beta chains below all came from one sample that was sequenced in a study of beta chain features in type 1 diabetes. Study outcomes and limitations: The study found moderately but significantly shorter TCRB CDR3s in all four CD4+ subsets of Type 1 diabetes patients.

cDNA synthesis used the whole RNA isolate, giving expressed TCRB sequences. Generated by immunoSEQ multiplex PCR, the TCRdb table keeps only in-frame clones and is missing some. The table lists 140,000 or so clones, more than 10% of them singletons. No antigens are known for them. The material sequenced was central memory CD4+ T cells from blood. The receptors derive from a young man with type 1 diabetes.

This clone has only a few counts. The CDR3 here is CASSLMASSYEQYF. DNA of the CDR3: TGTGCCAGCAGCTTAATGGCCAGTTCCTACGAGCAGTACTTC. The chain couples TRBV7-9 to TRBJ2-7; no definite D call. Trimming stripped 2 bases from V and 1 base from J, with 9 bases between. Looked up from germline, CDR1 is SEHNR and CDR2 is FQNEAQ (reference sequence). There are 14 residues in the CDR3.

The genes are TRBV6-1 and TRBJ2-7, with 9 bases fitting TRBD1. Per germline, CDR1 MNHNS and CDR2 SASEGT. J gave up 3 bases and V 5 bases, and 8 bases lay outside the gene matches. The CDR3 loop spans 15 amino acids. The CDR3 DNA follows: TGTGCCAGCAGTTCTCCGGGACAGGGCTTCTACGAGCAGTACTTC. It specifies CASSSPGQGFYEQYF.

V gene TRBV29-1 combines with J gene TRBJ1-4, with D perhaps matching TRBD1 (5 bases). The CDR3 runs to 11 residues. Germline assignment: CDR1 SQVTM and CDR2 ANQGSEA. V was shortened by 7 bases and J by 6 bases, with 9 bases between the two germline ends. The CDR3 region is CSAAGYEKLFF. The CDR3 DNA sequence: TGCAGCGCAGCAGGGTATGAAAAACTGTTTTTT.

The rearrangement joins TRBV7-9 to TRBJ2-2; 8 positions agree with TRBD2. J gave up 4 bases and V 4 bases, and 5 bases lay outside the gene matches. In germline, CDR1 is SEHNR, CDR2 FQNEAQ (reference sequence). CDR3 length: 15 residues. This chain's CDR3 is CASSSGTSLTGELFF. The CDR3 coding sequence is TGTGCCAGCAGCTCCGGGACTAGTCTCACCGGGGAGCTGTTTTTT.

The genes are TRBV4-2 and TRBJ2-6; D may match TRBD1 or TRBD2 (5 bases each). V was shortened by 0 bases and J by 0 bases, with 18 bases between the two germline ends. The CDR3 loop spans 20 amino acids. Germline V gives CDR1 LGHNA, CDR2 YNFKEQ. The CDR3 here is CASSQDHTPKGSSGANVLTF. As DNA, the CDR3 is TGTGCCAGCAGCCAAGATCACACTCCAAAGGGGAGCTCTGGGGCCAACGTCCTGACTTTC.

As DNA, the CDR3 is TGTGCCACCAGCAGAGACCCGGGGGCGGTCAATCAGCCCCAGCATTTT. Its protein is CATSRDPGAVNQPQHF. This sequence joins TRBV15 and TRBJ1-5; tentatively, D is TRBD1 (6 bases). This CDR3 is built from 16 residues. Germline values: CDR1 LNHNV, CDR2 YYDKDF (reference sequence). With 0 bases removed from V and 3 bases from J, the gap between germline ends came to 12 bases.

The J gene is TRBJ1-5, the V gene TRBV19; no clear D. CDR1 and CDR2 from the germline V gene are LNHDA and SQIVND (reference sequence). V was shortened by 3 bases and J by 4 bases, with 7 bases between the two germline ends. The CDR3 runs to 13 residues. The CDR3 sequence: CASSMGINQPQHF. The CDR3 coding sequence is TGTGCCAGTAGTATGGGGATTAATCAGCCCCAGCATTTT.

This clone was observed a handful of times. The chain uses TRBV10-2 and TRBJ1-2, with D perhaps matching TRBD1 (5 bases). V shed 7 bases and J shed 7 bases, with 10 bases lying between them. The CDR3 runs to 11 residues. Germline V gives CDR1 WSHSY, CDR2 SAAADI. The CDR3 DNA sequence: TGCGCCAGCATGGACAACGGTGGCTACACCTTC. It is translated as CASMDNGGYTF.

This sequence joins TRBV7-3 and TRBJ2-3, with 9 bases aligning to TRBD2. CDR1 and CDR2 from the germline V gene are SGHTA and FQGTGA. The V and J ends lost 6 bases and 6 bases, in that order; junction bases with no gene match: 10. The CDR3 runs to 15 residues. CDR3 loop: CASSANSGGSDTQYF. In nucleotides, the CDR3 is TGTGCCAGCAGTGCCAATAGCGGGGGATCGGATACGCAGTATTTT.

To note about this clone: One end of the junction fails to match germline, which may point to a read error. The J gene is TRBJ2-3, the V gene TRBV7-7, with 8 bases fitting TRBD2. The CDR3 totals 15 residues. Germline lookup yields CDR1 SSHAT and CDR2 FNYEAQ (reference sequence). In DNA form, the CDR3 reads TGTGCTAGCAGCCTTAGCGGGGAACACACAGATACGCAGTATTTT. Translated: CASSLSGEHTDTQYF.

Note on this clone: One junction end disagrees with the germline gene, perhaps due to a read error. The rearrangement joins TRBV7-9 to TRBJ1-2, with 8 bases identical to TRBD1. This CDR3 is built from 14 residues. Looked up from germline, CDR1 is SEHNR and CDR2 is FQNEAQ (reference sequence). The CDR3, as DNA: TGTGCCAGCAGCCGACGCCCGGGACAGGCGACGACCATCTTC. Residues: CASSRRPGQATTIF. The whole variable domain, remainder taken from reference TRBV7-9 and TRBJ1-2, is DTGVSQNPRHKITKRGQNVTFRCDPISEHNRLYWYRQTLGQGPEFLTYFQNEAQLEKSRLLSDRFSAERPKGSFSTLEIQRTEQGDSAMYLCASSRRPGQATTIFGSGTRLTVV.

This clone showed up just a few times. CDR3 amino acids: CASRALGQGYREQYF. CDR3 nucleotides: TGTGCCAGCAGGGCCTTAGGACAGGGCTACCGCGAGCAGTACTTC. V and J are TRBV2 and TRBJ2-7; 8 nucleotides line up with TRBD1. The ends lost 6 bases at V and 6 bases at J; junction bases unmatched: 13. The CDR3 sequence is 15 residues long. CDR1 SNHLY and CDR2 FYNNEI come from the germline V gene. Together with reference TRBV2 and TRBJ2-7, the CDR3 gives the full variable domain: EPEVTQTPSHQVTQMGQEVILRCVPISNHLYFYWYRQILGQKVEFLVSFYNNEISEKSEIFDDQFSVERPDGSNFTLKIRSTKLEDSAMYFCASRALGQGYREQYFGPGTRLTVT.

This clone was seen more than once but under ten times. The V gene is TRBV19, the J gene TRBJ2-1, with D perhaps matching TRBD2 (5 bases). Germline-derived CDR1 and CDR2 are LNHDA and SQIVND (reference sequence). The ends were cut back, 5 bases at V and 8 bases at J, with 13 bases in the middle. This CDR3 contains 13 residues. The CDR3 sequence: CASSPGNIDEQFF. For the CDR3, the DNA is TGTGCCAGTAGTCCCGGGAATATTGATGAGCAGTTCTTC. The variable domain in full, with the rest retrieved from reference TRBV19 and TRBJ2-1, is DGGITQSPKYLFRKEGQNVTLSCEQNLNHDAMYWYRQDPGQGLRLIYYSQIVNDFQKGDIAEGYSVSREKKESFPLTVTSAQKNPTAFYLCASSPGNIDEQFFGPGTRLTVL.

CDR3 loop: CASSPTQDEQFF. CDR3 DNA: TGTGCCAGCAGCCCAACGCAGGATGAGCAGTTCTTC. This chain uses TRBV11-2 with TRBJ2-1; D call uncertain. From germline, CDR1 is SGHAT and CDR2 FQNNGV. V was cut by 5 bases and J by 8 bases, with 10 bases left in between. CDR3 length: 12 amino acids. Drawing the rest from reference TRBV11-2 and TRBJ2-1, the complete variable domain is EAGVAQSPRYKIIEKRQSVAFWCNPISGHATLYWYQQILGQGPKLLIQFQNNGVVDDSQLPKDRFSAERLKGVDSTLKIQPAKLEDSAVYLCASSPTQDEQFFGPGTRLTVL.